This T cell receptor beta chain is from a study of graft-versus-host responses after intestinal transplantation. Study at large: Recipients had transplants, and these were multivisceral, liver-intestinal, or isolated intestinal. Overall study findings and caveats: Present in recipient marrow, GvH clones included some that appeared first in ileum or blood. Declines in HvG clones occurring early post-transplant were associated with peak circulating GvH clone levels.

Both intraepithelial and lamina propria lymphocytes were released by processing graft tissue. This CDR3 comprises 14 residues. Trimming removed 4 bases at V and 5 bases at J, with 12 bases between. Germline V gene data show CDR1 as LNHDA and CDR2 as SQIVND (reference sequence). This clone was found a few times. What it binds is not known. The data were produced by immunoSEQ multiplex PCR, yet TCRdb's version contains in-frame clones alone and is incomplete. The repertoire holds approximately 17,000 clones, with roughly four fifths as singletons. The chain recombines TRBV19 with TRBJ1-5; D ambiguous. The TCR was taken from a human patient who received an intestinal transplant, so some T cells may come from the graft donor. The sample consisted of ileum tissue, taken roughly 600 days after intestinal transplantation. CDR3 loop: CASSSRAGDQPQHF. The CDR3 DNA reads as TGTGCCAGTAGTAGTCGGGCCGGGGATCAGCCCCAGCATTTT.